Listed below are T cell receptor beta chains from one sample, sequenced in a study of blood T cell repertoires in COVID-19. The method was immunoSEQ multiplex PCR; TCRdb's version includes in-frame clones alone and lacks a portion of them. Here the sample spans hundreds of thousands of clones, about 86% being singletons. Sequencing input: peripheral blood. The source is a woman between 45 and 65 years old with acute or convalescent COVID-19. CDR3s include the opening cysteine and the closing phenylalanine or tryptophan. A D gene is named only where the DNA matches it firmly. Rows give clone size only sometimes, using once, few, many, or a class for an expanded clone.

CASSVGQGLHYEQYF | TGTGCCAGCAGCGTGGGACAGGGACTCCACTACGAGCAGTACTTC | TRBJ2-7 | TRBV5-6 | TRBD1 | NA
CASSQDPPLVSVSYEQYF | TGCGCCAGCAGCCAAGACCCCCCCCTAGTCTCCGTCTCCTACGAGCAGTACTTC | TRBJ2-7 | TRBV4-1 | NA | NA
CASSKWGGQGPTGELFF | TGTGCCAGCAGCAAATGGGGGGGACAGGGACCCACCGGGGAGCTGTTTTTT | TRBJ2-2 | TRBV21-1 | NA | many
CASSQGTSRSYEQYF | TGTGCCAGCAGTCAGGGGACATCTCGCTCCTACGAGCAGTACTTC | TRBJ2-7 | TRBV6-6 | NA | NA
CASRDDRGSAYEQYF | TGTGCCAGCAGGGACGACAGGGGGTCAGCCTACGAGCAGTACTTC | TRBJ2-7 | TRBV2 | TRBD1 | NA
CASSQDQVFLAGEGDEQYF | TGTGCCAGCAGCCAAGATCAGGTTTTTCTAGCGGGAGAGGGTGACGAGCAGTACTTC | TRBJ2-7 | TRBV4-2 | TRBD2 | NA
CASSIAGPKETQYF | TGTGCCAGTAGTATCGCGGGTCCAAAGGAGACCCAGTACTTC | TRBJ2-5 | TRBV19 | NA | NA
CASRPTVNTGELFF | TGTGCCAGCAGGCCGACAGTTAACACCGGGGAGCTGTTTTTT | TRBJ2-2 | TRBV11-3 | NA | NA
CASRTGESHYGYTF | TGTGCCAGCAGGACAGGGGAATCTCACTATGGCTACACCTTC | TRBJ1-2 | TRBV13 | TRBD1 | NA
CASSQGGREGYTF | TGTGCCAGCAGCCAAGGAGGACGGGAGGGCTACACCTTC | TRBJ1-2 | TRBV14 | NA | NA
CASSTSRDSPSSYNEQFF | TGTGCCAGCAGTACGTCCCGGGACTCGCCGAGCTCCTACAATGAGCAGTTCTTC | TRBJ2-1 | TRBV28 | NA | NA
CATSDTRTGIPFYGYTF | TGTGCCACCAGTGATACCCGGACAGGGATTCCCTTCTATGGCTACACCTTC | TRBJ1-2 | TRBV24-1 | TRBD1 | NA
CASSSNEGALKTQYF | TGTGCCAGTAGTTCTAATGAAGGGGCCTTGAAGACCCAGTACTTC | TRBJ2-5 | TRBV19 | NA | NA
CAWRSGGPNQPQHF | TGTGCCTGGAGATCTGGGGGCCCCAATCAGCCCCAGCATTTT | TRBJ1-5 | TRBV30 | NA | NA
CASSASGSGNTIYF | TGTGCCAGCAGCGCCAGTGGCTCTGGAAACACCATATATTTT | TRBJ1-3 | TRBV7-9 | NA | NA
CASSWEGTGELFF | TGTGCCAGCAGTTGGGAGGGCACCGGGGAGCTGTTTTTT | TRBJ2-2 | TRBV28 | TRBD2 | NA
CASSSGTSGTTDTQYF | TGTGCCAGCAGTTCCGGGACTAGCGGAACCACAGATACGCAGTATTTT | TRBJ2-3 | TRBV6-2/TRBV6-3 | TRBD2 | NA
CASSLTGGNQPQHF | TGTGCCAGCAGCTTGACAGGGGGCAATCAGCCCCAGCATTTT | TRBJ1-5 | TRBV7-2 | TRBD1 | many
CASSPTPSGSTDTQYF | TGTGCCAGCAGCCCGACCCCTAGCGGGAGCACAGATACGCAGTATTTT | TRBJ2-3 | TRBV3-1/TRBV3-2 | TRBD2 | NA
CASSEVGSSYGYTF | TGTGCCAGCAGTGAAGTGGGCAGCAGTTATGGCTACACCTTC | TRBJ1-2 | TRBV6-1 | NA | few
CASSVGLAGVNEQFF | TGTGCCAGTAGTGTGGGACTAGCGGGAGTCAATGAGCAGTTCTTC | TRBJ2-1 | TRBV19 | TRBD2 | NA
CAWSVLRTGGPTTNEKLFF | TGTGCCTGGAGTGTACTCCGGACAGGGGGCCCTACAACTAATGAAAAACTGTTTTTT | TRBJ1-4 | TRBV30 | TRBD1 | once
CASTPQGALNTEAFF | TGTGCCAGTACCCCGCAAGGGGCCCTGAACACTGAAGCTTTCTTT | TRBJ1-1 | TRBV19 | NA | NA
CASSPSGRGETQYF | TGTGCCAGCAGTCCCTCGGGGCGGGGAGAGACCCAGTACTTC | TRBJ2-5 | TRBV28 | NA | once
CASSLMRGSTEAFF | TGTGCCAGCAGCTTAATGAGGGGGAGCACTGAAGCTTTCTTT | TRBJ1-1 | TRBV11-2 | NA | few
CASSYRAQGLYNEQFF | TGTGCCAGCAGTTATAGGGCTCAGGGCCTCTACAATGAGCAGTTCTTC | TRBJ2-1 | TRBV6-2/TRBV6-3 | NA | NA
CASSPGGGQETQYF | TGTGCCAGCTCACCAGGGGGGGGCCAAGAGACCCAGTACTTC | TRBJ2-5 | TRBV18 | TRBD2 | NA
CASSPGTGEETQYF | TGTGCCAGTAGTCCAGGGACAGGGGAAGAGACCCAGTACTTC | TRBJ2-5 | TRBV19 | TRBD1 | NA
CASSLTLRSGRIPNRDNEQFF | TGTGCCAGCAGCTTAACCCTCCGTAGCGGGAGGATACCGAACCGGGACAATGAGCAGTTCTTC | TRBJ2-1 | TRBV7-3 | TRBD2 | NA
CATSRDAGAYEQYF | TGTGCCACCAGCAGAGACGCAGGGGCATACGAGCAGTACTTC | TRBJ2-7 | TRBV15 | NA | NA
CASSQGPQQFF | TGTGCCAGCAGCCAGGGGCCTCAGCAGTTCTTC | TRBJ2-1 | TRBV3-1/TRBV3-2 | NA | NA
CASSLGMGDEQYF | TGTGCCAGCAGCTTAGGGATGGGCGACGAGCAGTACTTC | TRBJ2-7 | TRBV11-2 | NA | few
CASTDHRDRGSVAKNIQYF | TGTGCCAGCACTGACCACCGGGACAGGGGCTCCGTAGCCAAAAACATTCAGTACTTC | TRBJ2-4 | TRBV6-1 | TRBD1 | NA
CASSPEGGKGGYTF | TGTGCCAGCAGTCCCGAGGGAGGGAAAGGGGGCTACACCTTC | TRBJ1-2 | TRBV9 | NA | once
CASSEVGQGYEQYF | TGTGCCAGCAGTGAGGTTGGACAGGGGTACGAGCAGTACTTC | TRBJ2-7 | TRBV25-1 | TRBD1 | many
CASRGAGNQPQHF | TGTGCCAGCCGGGGAGCTGGCAATCAGCCCCAGCATTTT | TRBJ1-5 | TRBV2 | NA | NA
CASSLALGTSDGYTF | TGTGCCAGCAGCTTAGCGCTCGGGACATCAGATGGCTACACCTTC | TRBJ1-2 | TRBV7-2 | NA | NA
CASSLGQGNYGYTF | TGTGCCAGCAGCTTGGGACAGGGAAACTATGGCTACACCTTC | TRBJ1-2 | TRBV7-9 | TRBD1 | NA
CASSDLTGGISGNTIYF | TGTGCCAGCAGTGATCTGACAGGGGGAATATCTGGAAACACCATATATTTT | TRBJ1-3 | TRBV25-1 | TRBD1 | NA
CASSEETFRDRYGYTF | TGTGCCAGCAGTGAAGAGACTTTCCGGGACAGATATGGCTACACCTTC | TRBJ1-2 | TRBV6-1 | TRBD1 | NA
CASSTVEPGGIGQFF | TGTGCCAGCAGCACAGTTGAGCCGGGGGGGATAGGGCAGTTCTTC | TRBJ2-1 | TRBV28 | TRBD2 | NA
CASSLSGQGINEQFF | TGTGCCAGCAGTTTATCGGGACAGGGGATTAATGAGCAGTTCTTC | TRBJ2-1 | TRBV28 | TRBD1 | NA
CASSLYRDDTQYF | TGTGCCAGCAGTTTATACAGGGACGATACGCAGTATTTT | TRBJ2-3 | TRBV27 | NA | NA
CATSSGKKDTQYF | TGTGCCACCAGCAGCGGGAAGAAGGATACGCAGTATTTT | TRBJ2-3 | TRBV15 | NA | NA
CASSPIRQGRSSYNEQFF | TGTGCCAGCAGCCCGATTAGACAGGGCCGGAGCTCCTACAATGAGCAGTTCTTC | TRBJ2-1 | TRBV5-4 | TRBD1 | once
CASSLGVGSDEQFF | TGCGCCAGCAGCTTGGGGGTCGGGTCGGATGAGCAGTTCTTC | TRBJ2-1 | TRBV5-1 | NA | NA